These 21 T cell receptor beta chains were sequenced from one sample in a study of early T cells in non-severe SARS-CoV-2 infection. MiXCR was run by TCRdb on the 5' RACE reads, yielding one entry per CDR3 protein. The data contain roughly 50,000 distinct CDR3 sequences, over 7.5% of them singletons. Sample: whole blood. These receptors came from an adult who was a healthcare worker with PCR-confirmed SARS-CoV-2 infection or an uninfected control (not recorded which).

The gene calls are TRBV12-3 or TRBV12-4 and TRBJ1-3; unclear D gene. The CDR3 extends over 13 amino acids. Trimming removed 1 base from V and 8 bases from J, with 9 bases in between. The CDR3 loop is CASSLGLADTIYF. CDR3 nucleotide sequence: TGTGCCAGCAGTTTAGGACTCGCTGACACCATATATTTT.

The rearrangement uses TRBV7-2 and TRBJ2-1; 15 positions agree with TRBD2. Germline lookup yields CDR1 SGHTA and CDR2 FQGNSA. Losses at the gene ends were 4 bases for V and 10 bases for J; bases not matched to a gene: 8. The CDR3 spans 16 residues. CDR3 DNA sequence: TGTGCCAGCAGCTCGATGGGACTAGCGGGAGGTCGGGAGCAGTTCTTC. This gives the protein CASSSMGLAGGREQFF.

This chain's CDR3 is CASSRRLAGTSSSYNEQFF. The CDR3 DNA reads TGCGCCAGCAGCCGGAGACTAGCGGGCACTAGTAGCTCCTACAATGAGCAGTTCTTC. This chain uses TRBV5-1 with TRBJ2-1, with 10 bases fitting TRBD2. This CDR3 has 19 amino acids. Germline V gene lookup returns CDR1 SGHRS and CDR2 YFSETQ. V dropped 4 bases and J dropped 0; count of bases not matched to a gene: 13.

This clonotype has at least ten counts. In nucleotides, the CDR3 is TGTGCCAGCAGCCAAGCCAGGGGTGTTACCGGGGAGCTGTTTTTT. As protein: CASSQARGVTGELFF. The chain couples TRBV4-2 to TRBJ2-2; tentative D call: TRBD1 (6 bases). V shed 1 base and J shed 5 bases, with 11 bases lying between them. Looked up from germline, CDR1 is LGHNA and CDR2 is YNFKEQ. This CDR3 comprises 15 residues.

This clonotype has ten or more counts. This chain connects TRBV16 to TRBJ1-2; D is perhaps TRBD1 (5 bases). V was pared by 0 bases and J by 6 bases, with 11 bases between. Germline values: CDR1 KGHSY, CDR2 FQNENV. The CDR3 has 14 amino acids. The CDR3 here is CASSQSSGTNGYTF. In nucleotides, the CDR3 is TGTGCCAGCAGCCAATCATCGGGGACCAATGGCTACACCTTC.

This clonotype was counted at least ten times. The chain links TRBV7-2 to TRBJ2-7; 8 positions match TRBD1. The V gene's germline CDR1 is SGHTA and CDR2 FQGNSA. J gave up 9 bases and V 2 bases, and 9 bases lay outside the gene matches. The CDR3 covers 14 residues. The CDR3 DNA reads TGTGCCAGCAGCTTACGGGACAGGCCTGAGGGGCAGTACTTC. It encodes CASSLRDRPEGQYF.

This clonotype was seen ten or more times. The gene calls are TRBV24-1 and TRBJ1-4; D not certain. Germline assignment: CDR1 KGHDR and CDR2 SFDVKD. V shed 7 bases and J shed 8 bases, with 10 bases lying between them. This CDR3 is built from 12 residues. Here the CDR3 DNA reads TGTGCCACCAGCCAGGCTAGGGAAAAACTGTTTTTT. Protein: CATSQAREKLFF.

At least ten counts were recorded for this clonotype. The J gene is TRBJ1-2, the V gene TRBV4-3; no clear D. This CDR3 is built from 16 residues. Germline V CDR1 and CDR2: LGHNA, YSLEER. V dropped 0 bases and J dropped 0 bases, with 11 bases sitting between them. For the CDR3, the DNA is TGCGCCAGCAGCCAAGATATCGCGACGGCTAACTATGGCTACACCTTC. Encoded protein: CASSQDIATANYGYTF.

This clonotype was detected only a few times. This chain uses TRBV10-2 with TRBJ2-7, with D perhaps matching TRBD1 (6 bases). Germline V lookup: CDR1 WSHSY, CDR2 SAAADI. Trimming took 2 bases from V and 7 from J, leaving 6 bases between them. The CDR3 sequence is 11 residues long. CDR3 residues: CASSEQGEQYF. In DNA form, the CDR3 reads TGCGCCAGCAGTGAGCAGGGGGAGCAGTACTTC.

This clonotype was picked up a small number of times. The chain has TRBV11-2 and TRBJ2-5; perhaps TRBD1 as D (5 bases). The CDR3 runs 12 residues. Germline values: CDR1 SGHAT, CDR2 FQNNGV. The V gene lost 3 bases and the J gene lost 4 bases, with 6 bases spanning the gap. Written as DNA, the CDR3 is TGTGCCAGCAGCTTGGGGCGAGAGACCCAGTACTTC. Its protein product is CASSLGRETQYF. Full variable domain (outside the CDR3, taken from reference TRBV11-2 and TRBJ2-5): EAGVAQSPRYKIIEKRQSVAFWCNPISGHATLYWYQQILGQGPKLLIQFQNNGVVDDSQLPKDRFSAERLKGVDSTLKIQPAKLEDSAVYLCASSLGRETQYFGPGTRLLVL.

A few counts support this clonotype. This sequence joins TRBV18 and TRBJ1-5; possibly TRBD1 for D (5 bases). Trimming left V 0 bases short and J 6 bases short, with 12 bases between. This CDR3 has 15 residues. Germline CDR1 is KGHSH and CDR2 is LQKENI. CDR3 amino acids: CASSPPGGVIQPQHF. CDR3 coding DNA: TGTGCCAGCTCACCACCGGGGGGGGTAATTCAGCCCCAGCATTTT.

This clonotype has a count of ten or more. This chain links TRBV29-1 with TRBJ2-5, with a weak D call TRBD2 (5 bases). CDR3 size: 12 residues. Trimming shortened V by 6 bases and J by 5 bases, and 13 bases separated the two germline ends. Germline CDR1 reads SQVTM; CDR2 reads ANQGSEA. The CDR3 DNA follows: TGCAGCGTAAGACCCACGGGGGAGACCCAGTACTTC. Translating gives CSVRPTGETQYF.

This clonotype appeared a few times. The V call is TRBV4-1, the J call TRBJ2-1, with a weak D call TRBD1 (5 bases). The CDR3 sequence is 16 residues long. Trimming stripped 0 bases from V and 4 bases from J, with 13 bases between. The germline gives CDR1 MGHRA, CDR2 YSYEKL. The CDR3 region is CASSQEVRTSYNEQFF. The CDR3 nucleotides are TGCGCCAGCAGCCAAGAAGTAAGGACAAGTTACAATGAGCAGTTCTTC.

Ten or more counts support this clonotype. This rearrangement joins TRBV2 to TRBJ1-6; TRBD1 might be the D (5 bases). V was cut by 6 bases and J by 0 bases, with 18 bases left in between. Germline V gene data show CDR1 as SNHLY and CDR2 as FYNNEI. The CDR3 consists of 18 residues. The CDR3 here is CASSLAGTASSYNSPLHF. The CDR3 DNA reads TGTGCCAGCAGCCTGGCCGGGACGGCAAGCTCCTATAATTCACCCCTCCACTTT.

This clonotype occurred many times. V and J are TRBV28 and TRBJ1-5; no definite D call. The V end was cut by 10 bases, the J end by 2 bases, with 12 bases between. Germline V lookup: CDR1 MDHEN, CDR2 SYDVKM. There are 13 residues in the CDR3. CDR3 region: CATDRMGNQPQHF. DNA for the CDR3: TGTGCCACCGATAGGATGGGCAATCAGCCCCAGCATTTT.

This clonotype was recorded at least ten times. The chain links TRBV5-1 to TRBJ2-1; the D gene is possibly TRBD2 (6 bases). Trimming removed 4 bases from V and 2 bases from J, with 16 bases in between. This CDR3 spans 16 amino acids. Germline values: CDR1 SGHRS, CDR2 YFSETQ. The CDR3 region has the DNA TGCGCCAGCAGCCCACCCCGGGACTTTGCCTACAATGAGCAGTTCTTC. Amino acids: CASSPPRDFAYNEQFF.

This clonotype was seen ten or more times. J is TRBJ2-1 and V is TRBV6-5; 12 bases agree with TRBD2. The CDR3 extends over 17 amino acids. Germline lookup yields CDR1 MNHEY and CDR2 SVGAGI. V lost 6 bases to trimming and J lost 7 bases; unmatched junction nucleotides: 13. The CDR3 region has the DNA TGTGCCAGCAGCCTGTACTCTAGCGGGGGGGCACGGAATGAGCAGTTCTTC. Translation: CASSLYSSGGARNEQFF.

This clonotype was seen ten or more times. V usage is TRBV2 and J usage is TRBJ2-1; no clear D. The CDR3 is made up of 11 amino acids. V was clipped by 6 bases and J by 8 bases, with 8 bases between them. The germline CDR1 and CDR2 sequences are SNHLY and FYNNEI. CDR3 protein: CASRTQDEQFF. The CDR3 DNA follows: TGTGCCAGCAGGACCCAGGATGAGCAGTTCTTC.

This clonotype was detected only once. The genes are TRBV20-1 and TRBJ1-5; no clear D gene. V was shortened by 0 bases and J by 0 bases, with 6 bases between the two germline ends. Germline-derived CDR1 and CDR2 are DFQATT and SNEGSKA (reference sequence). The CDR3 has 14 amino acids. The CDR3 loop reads CSARDSNSNQPQHF. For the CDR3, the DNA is TGCAGTGCTAGAGATAGTAATAGCAATCAGCCCCAGCATTTT.

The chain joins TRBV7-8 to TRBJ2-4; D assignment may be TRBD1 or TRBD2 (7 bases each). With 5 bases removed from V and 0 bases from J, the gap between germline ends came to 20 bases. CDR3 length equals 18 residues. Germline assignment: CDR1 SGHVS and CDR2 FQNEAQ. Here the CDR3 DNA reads TGTGCCAGCAGCCCCCAGGGGGGGGTCACACTAGCCAAAAACATTCAGTACTTC. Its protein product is CASSPQGGVTLAKNIQYF.

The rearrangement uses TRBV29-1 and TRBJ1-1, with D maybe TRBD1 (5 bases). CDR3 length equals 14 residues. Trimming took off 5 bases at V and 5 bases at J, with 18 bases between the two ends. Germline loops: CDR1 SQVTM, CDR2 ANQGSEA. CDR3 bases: TGCAGCGTTAGGTGGGCAGGGACCGGGACTGAAGCTTTCTTT. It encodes CSVRWAGTGTEAFF.